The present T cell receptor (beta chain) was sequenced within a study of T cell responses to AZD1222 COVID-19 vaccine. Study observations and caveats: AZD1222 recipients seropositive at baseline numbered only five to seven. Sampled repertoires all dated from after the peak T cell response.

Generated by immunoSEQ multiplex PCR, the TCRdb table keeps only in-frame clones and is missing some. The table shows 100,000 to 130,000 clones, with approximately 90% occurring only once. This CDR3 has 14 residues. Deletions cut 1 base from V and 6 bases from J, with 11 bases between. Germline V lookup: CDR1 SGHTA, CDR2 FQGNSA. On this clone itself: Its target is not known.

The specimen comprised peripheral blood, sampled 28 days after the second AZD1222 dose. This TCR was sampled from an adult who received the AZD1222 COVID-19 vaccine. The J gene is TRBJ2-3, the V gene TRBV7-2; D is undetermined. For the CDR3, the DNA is TGTGCCAGCAGCTTAGAGGCCCTTAGGGATACGCAGTATTTT. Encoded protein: CASSLEALRDTQYF.